This TCR beta chain was identified during a study of cytotoxic CD8 clonotypes in ibrutinib-treated CLL listed by TCRdb under 2021. About the investigation overall: The cohort had 11 relapsed/refractory and under 16 treatment-naive patients; some 17 were IGHV unmutated. All remission and progressive disease samples were collected while patients were still receiving ibrutinib. Of the approximately 94 people in the trial, about two dozen had longitudinal samples available. Cryopreserved peripheral blood mononuclear cells were collected before treatment, at response, and at either disease progression or sustained remission. Response samples were taken after a median of approximately 12 months on treatment, ranging from roughly 6 to 36 months. Samples averaged approximately 250,000 productive templates and just under 95,000 productive rearrangements. Partial responses were observed in about 24 patients and complete responses in 2; after a median follow-up of 68 months, remission was maintained in 15 or so patients and progression was observed in approximately twelve.

A MiSeq instrument was used for deep resolution sequencing, which targeted depths ranging from 1 in 1 million up to 1 in 200,000 T cells, with coverage averaging 10x for each clonotype. The immunoSEQ hsTCRB Kit was used to generate the TCR beta libraries. The original pipeline was this. Data were analyzed with ImmunoSEQ Data Assistant and ImmunoSEQ Analyzer, with V, D and J genes assigned per IMGT definitions. Clonality, which ranges from 0 to 1, was calculated as one minus the normalized Shannon entropy of productive rearrangement frequencies. Public clonotype analysis was restricted to overrepresented clonotypes comprising at least 0.05% of each patient's repertoire. Some twelve age-matched healthy donor repertoires from immuneACCESS were used as controls for clonality. TCRdb carries this immuneACCESS record with in-frame sequences only. Its versions omit some clonotypes, under half of them owing to an unresolved V gene in the studies checked, with the rest unexplained. Clone size and the V and J calls come from that table; the DNA yielded D and trimming. The sample records 150,000 to 200,000 clones, around nine tenths of which are singletons. The ten largest clones take up approximately 2.9% of the sample.

Broader findings and caveats from the paper: At baseline, clonality was higher than in age-matched healthy donors and showed a strong correlation with circulating CD8+ T-cell counts. At ibrutinib response clonality went up, during sustained remission it held steady, and at progression it dropped back toward baseline. Public clonotypes were rare and either shrank or stayed stable during treatment, and the rise in clonality at ibrutinib response reflected expansion of private clonotypes. Sampling times were not matched between patients in sustained remission and patients whose disease was progressing, and lymph node repertoires were not examined.

The germline V and J ends show losses of 6 bases and 3 bases respectively, and no gene match explains 6 bases of the junction. The CDR3 covers 14 residues, taking in both the cysteine and the phenylalanine. Solely the CDR3 DNA is kept, with 42 bases framed from the first base. According to the germline V gene (reference sequence), CDR1 reads LNHDA and CDR2 reads SQIVND. In light of the paper, this sample's time point label describes: progressive disease on ibrutinib. For TCR beta library preparation, around 1.9 micrograms of genomic DNA were extracted from the cryopreserved PBMCs. High-throughput TCR beta sequencing was performed on longitudinal blood samples from CLL patients receiving ibrutinib monotherapy. The patients were enrolled in a single-center, open-label phase 2 trial of ibrutinib monotherapy. A note on this clone: This clone's antigen is unknown. Per-base quality was not reported, and no clone a single base away is much larger than it.

The clonotype was recovered from a human donor with chronic lymphocytic leukemia. Sample: PBMCs, taken at disease progression, from a patient treated with ibrutinib. The rearranged chain carries TRBV19 and TRBJ1-1, with 8 middle bases fitting TRBD1. The base sequence is TGTGCCAGTAGACCGACAGGGGTGGACACTGAAGCTTTCTTT. The encoded protein is CASRPTGVDTEAFF.